Detailed here is one T cell receptor beta chain. V was cut by 0 bases and J by 2 bases, with 9 bases left in between. Germline assignment: CDR1 SGHRS and CDR2 YFSETQ. This CDR3 comprises 15 residues. The data were taken from a study of CD4+ T cells in melanoma. Clones were read by immunoSEQ multiplex PCR, and TCRdb kept only the in-frame ones, dropping some. Among 8,000 to 10,000 clones, 71% were seen once, and the ten largest hold 16%. The sequenced material came from cells from a culture (not recorded whether cultured in vitro). This TCR derives from a human donor with melanoma. The chain carries TRBV5-1 and TRBJ1-3, with D unresolved. The CDR3 coding sequence is TGCGCCAGCAGCTTGGGGCCGGGGACTGGAAACACCATATATTTT. Protein sequence: CASSLGPGTGNTIYF.